The 9 T cell receptor beta chains below were found in one sample sequenced in a study of regulatory T cells in long-lasting Graves disease. Time point defined: persistent/refractory GD, antithyroid drugs over 5 years with positive TRAb. PBMCs were the source of the RNA used for TCR sequencing. Through Arm-PCR of CDR3 regions and iRepertoire HTBI primers, TCR beta libraries were built. TCRdb independently ran MiXCR on the multiplex PCR reads; one entry per CDR3 protein. The profile shows about 460,000 distinct CDR3 sequences, less than 25% of them singletons. The material was peripheral blood mononuclear cells (PBMCs), obtained when the disease was refractory, from a patient treated with antithyroid drugs. These TCRs come from a female donor with Graves disease.

This clonotype was seen many times. The chain joins TRBV12-3 or TRBV12-4 to TRBJ1-5; D uncertain. CDR3 length equals 13 residues. V was cut by 5 bases and J by 4 bases, with 9 bases left in between. CDR3 sequence (DNA): TGTGCCAGCAGTGGGCCTAATAATCAGCCCCAGCATTTT. Its protein product is CASSGPNNQPQHF.

The chain combines TRBV12-5 with TRBJ1-1; D remains ambiguous. Germline loops: CDR1 LGHNT, CDR2 FRNRAP. The V and J ends lost 5 bases and 9 bases respectively, with 19 bases between them. This CDR3 is 14 amino acids long. CDR3 coding DNA: TGTGCTAGTGGTCCGCGGCCCGAATCACTACAAGCTTTCTTT. It translates to CASGPRPESLQAFF.

This clonotype was seen more than once but under ten times. This chain connects TRBV7-9 to TRBJ2-7; weak D call: TRBD1 (5 bases). Germline V gene sequence: CDR1 SEHNR, CDR2 FQNEAQ (reference sequence). The V end was cut by 7 bases, the J end by 2 bases, with 15 bases between. The CDR3 consists of 14 residues. This chain's CDR3 is CASTSVTGPYEQYF. The CDR3 nucleotides read TGTGCCAGCACTTCTGTAACAGGACCCTACGAGCAGTACTTC.

This clonotype turned up a few times. V is TRBV6-2 or TRBV6-3 and J is TRBJ1-6; D is uncertain. Trimming stripped 0 bases from V and 4 bases from J, with 10 bases between. CDR3 length: 16 residues. Looked up from germline, CDR1 is MNHEY and CDR2 is SVGEGT. This chain's CDR3 is CASSYSRTGYNSPLHF. Here the CDR3 DNA reads TGTGCCAGCAGTTACTCTAGGACGGGTTATAATTCACCCCTCCACTTT.

This chain links TRBV19 with TRBJ2-7, with TRBD2 matching over 8 bases. The V gene's germline CDR1 is LNHDA and CDR2 SQIVND (reference sequence). This CDR3 has 14 amino acids. With 7 bases clipped from V and 5 bases from J, the junction kept 10 bases outside the gene matches. In DNA form, the CDR3 reads TGTGCCAGTAAATCGAGCGGGAGTAGGGACGAGCAGTACTTC. Translated: CASKSSGSRDEQYF.

In its sample, this clonotype was seen a few times. The chain combines TRBV7-9 with TRBJ1-2; TRBD1 is a possible D gene (6 bases). This CDR3 has 12 amino acids. V was cut by 5 bases and J by 9 bases, with 13 bases left in between. CDR1 is SEHNR, CDR2 FQNEAQ, per germline (reference sequence). The DNA of the CDR3 is TGTGCCAGCAGCGCCCCACAGGGCAGCTACACCTTC. It specifies CASSAPQGSYTF.

This clonotype was observed at least ten times. The gene calls are TRBV28 and TRBJ1-2, with TRBD1 as a possible D gene (5 bases). This CDR3 contains 14 residues. Germline loops: CDR1 MDHEN, CDR2 SYDVKM. Trimming pared 5 bases from V and 3 bases from J, leaving 13 bases between. The CDR3 bases are TGTGCCAGCAGTCCCCCAACGGGGCACTATGGCTACACCTTC. It specifies CASSPPTGHYGYTF.

This clonotype appeared a few times. The chain links TRBV6-1 to TRBJ2-5; 7 nucleotides match TRBD1. CDR3 size: 13 residues. Losses at the gene ends were 6 bases for V and 5 bases for J; bases not matched to a gene: 6. Germline CDR1 is MNHNS and CDR2 is SASEGT. The CDR3 bases are TGTGCCAGCAGCCGAACAGGGGACGAGACCCAGTACTTC. It is translated as CASSRTGDETQYF.

The chain recombines TRBV4-1 with TRBJ1-1; no definite D call. Trimming took 0 bases from V and 8 from J, leaving 13 bases between them. Germline V gene sequence: CDR1 MGHRA, CDR2 YSYEKL. The CDR3 has 14 amino acids. CDR3 loop: CASSQDSGAREAFF. As DNA, the CDR3 is TGCGCCAGCAGCCAAGATAGCGGAGCGCGAGAAGCTTTCTTT.